This entry lists 11 T cell receptor beta chains sequenced from one sample in a study of fetal regulatory T cell absence and autoimmunity. Sequencing was performed with immunoSEQ multiplex PCR; in TCRdb, only in-frame clones are kept and a portion is missing. The table has around 100,000 clones, roughly 78% seen once. Sequencing was carried out using pancreas tissue. These receptor sequences come from a male donor with IPEX syndrome.

Only a few counts were recorded for this clone. The chain uses TRBV5-8 and TRBJ1-5, with a possible D match to TRBD1 (5 bases). The CDR3 contains 17 residues. CDR1 is SGHTS and CDR2 is YDEGEE in the germline V gene. The ends were cut back, 2 bases at V and 2 bases at J, with 17 bases in the middle. CDR3 nucleotides: TGTGCCAGCAGCTTTAATCCCCGGGGGTACGGCAATCAGCCCCAGCATTTT. This gives the protein CASSFNPRGYGNQPQHF.

This chain connects TRBV19 to TRBJ1-2; maybe TRBD1 (5 bases). The CDR3 totals 14 residues. Germline CDR1 and CDR2: LNHDA and SQIVND (reference sequence). Trimming took off 7 bases at V and 1 base at J, with 13 bases between the two ends. The CDR3 DNA reads TGTGCCAGTACCTCGGGACTTTTTAACTATGGCTACACCTTC. This codes for CASTSGLFNYGYTF. The variable domain in full, with the rest retrieved from reference TRBV19 and TRBJ1-2, is DGGITQSPKYLFRKEGQNVTLSCEQNLNHDAMYWYRQDPGQGLRLIYYSQIVNDFQKGDIAEGYSVSREKKESFPLTVTSAQKNPTAFYLCASTSGLFNYGYTFGSGTRLTVV.

The CDR3 sequence is CASSRIAGGSYEQYF. For the CDR3, the DNA is TGTGCCAGTAGTAGGATCGCGGGAGGATCCTACGAGCAGTACTTC. V usage is TRBV19 and J usage is TRBJ2-7; 8 nucleotides align to TRBD2. The CDR3 length is 15 residues. The germline V gene encodes CDR1 LNHDA and CDR2 SQIVND (reference sequence). J lost 1 base, V lost 4 bases, and 6 bases had no gene match.

For the CDR3, the DNA is TGTGCCAGCAGCCCCGACCCCCTAGGGACTTATGGCTACACCTTC. Protein product: CASSPDPLGTYGYTF. The chain joins TRBV5-4 to TRBJ1-2; D perhaps matches TRBD1 (5 bases). There are 15 residues in the CDR3. V lost 4 bases to trimming and J lost 5 bases, with 18 bases between them. Germline V lookup: CDR1 SGHNT, CDR2 YYREEE (reference sequence).

The chain recombines TRBV27 with TRBJ2-7; tentative D call: TRBD1 (5 bases). Trimming took 3 bases from V and 5 from J, leaving 14 bases between them. Per germline, CDR1 MNHEY and CDR2 SMNVEV (reference sequence). The CDR3 extends over 14 amino acids. The CDR3 DNA sequence: TGTGCCAGCAGTTTCAAGGGGCTAGGGGACGAGCAGTACTTC. It yields the protein CASSFKGLGDEQYF.

The CDR3 here is CASSFGLAGGEDTQYF. CDR3 bases: TGTGCCAGCAGTTTCGGACTAGCGGGAGGCGAGGATACGCAGTATTTT. The chain carries TRBV27 and TRBJ2-3; 14 nucleotides match TRBD2. The CDR3 contains 16 residues. The ends lost 3 bases at V and 6 bases at J; junction bases unmatched: 5. CDR1 is MNHEY, CDR2 SMNVEV, per germline (reference sequence).

The genes are TRBV9 and TRBJ2-7, with 11 bases that match TRBD1. V gave up 4 bases and J gave up 2 bases; unmatched junction bases: 2. The CDR3 is 14 amino acids. Germline V gene sequence: CDR1 SGDLS, CDR2 YYNGEE. The chain's CDR3 is CASSPGQGAYEQYF. Here the CDR3 DNA reads TGTGCCAGCAGCCCGGGACAGGGGGCCTACGAGCAGTACTTC.

With regard to this clone: This CDR3 is also generated by other DNA sequences in the sample. J is TRBJ1-1 and V is TRBV6-5; D not certain. The CDR3 spans 13 residues. Trimming removed 4 bases at V and 1 base at J, with 7 bases between. CDR1 MNHEY and CDR2 SVGAGI come from the germline V gene. The chain's CDR3 is CASSFGQNTEAFF. The DNA of the CDR3 is TGTGCCAGCAGTTTTGGGCAGAACACTGAAGCTTTCTTT.

The J gene is TRBJ2-1, the V gene TRBV27; 9 nucleotides line up with TRBD2. CDR1 is MNHEY, CDR2 SMNVEV, per germline (reference sequence). V trimming: 5 bases; J trimming: 7 bases; junction bases outside the gene matches: 9. This CDR3 has 15 residues. CDR3 sequence reads: CASSPLAGFLNEQFF. CDR3 nucleotides: TGTGCCAGCAGTCCTCTAGCGGGATTTCTGAATGAGCAGTTCTTC.

V usage is TRBV11-2 and J usage is TRBJ2-2; either TRBD1 or TRBD2 may fit D (6 bases each). This CDR3 contains 19 residues. Germline V gene data show CDR1 as SGHAT and CDR2 as FQNNGV. Trimming stripped 2 bases from V and 3 bases from J, with 22 bases between. DNA of the CDR3: TGTGCCAGCAGCTTAAGAGGGTGGATACCGGGGGCCTACACCGGGGAGCTGTTTTTT. Protein sequence: CASSLRGWIPGAYTGELFF.

This chain links TRBV5-5 with TRBJ1-1; D is unresolved. This CDR3 region has 12 residues. Germline CDR1 SGHKS, CDR2 YYEKEE (reference sequence). The V gene lost 4 bases and the J gene lost 0 bases, with 4 bases spanning the gap. CDR3 amino acids: CASSTMNTEAFF. The CDR3 DNA follows: TGTGCCAGCAGCACAATGAACACTGAAGCTTTCTTT.